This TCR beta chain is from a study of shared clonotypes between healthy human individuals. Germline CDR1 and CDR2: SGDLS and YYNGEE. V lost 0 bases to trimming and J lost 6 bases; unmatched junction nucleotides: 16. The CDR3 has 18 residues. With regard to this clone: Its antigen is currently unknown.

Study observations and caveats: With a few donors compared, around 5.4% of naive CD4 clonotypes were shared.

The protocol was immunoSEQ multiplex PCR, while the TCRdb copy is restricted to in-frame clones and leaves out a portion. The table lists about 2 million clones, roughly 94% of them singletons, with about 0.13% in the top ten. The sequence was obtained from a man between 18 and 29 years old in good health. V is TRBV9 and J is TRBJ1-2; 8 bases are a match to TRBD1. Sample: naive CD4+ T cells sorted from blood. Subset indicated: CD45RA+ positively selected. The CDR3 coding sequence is TGTGCCAGCAGCGTAGATTCGACAGGGGCGGGTCCGTATGATGGCTACACCTTC. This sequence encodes CASSVDSTGAGPYDGYTF.